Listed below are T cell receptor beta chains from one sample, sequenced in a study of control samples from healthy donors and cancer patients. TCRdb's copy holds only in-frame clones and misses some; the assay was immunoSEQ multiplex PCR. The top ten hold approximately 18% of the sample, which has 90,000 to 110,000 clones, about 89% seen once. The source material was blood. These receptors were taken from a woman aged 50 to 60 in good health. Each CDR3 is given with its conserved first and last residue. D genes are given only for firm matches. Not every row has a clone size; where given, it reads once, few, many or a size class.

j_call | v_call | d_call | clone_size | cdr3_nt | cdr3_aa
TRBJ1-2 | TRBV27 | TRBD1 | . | TGTGCCAGCACGACAGGGAATAACTATGGCTACACCTTC | CASTTGNNYGYTF
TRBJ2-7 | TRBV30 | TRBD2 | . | TGTGCCTGGTCGGGACTAGCGGGGGGCTTCCAGCAGTACTTC | CAWSGLAGGFQQYF
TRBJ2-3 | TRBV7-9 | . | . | TGTGCCAGCAAATTGGGTGCACAGCGGGGCACAGATACGCAGTATTTT | CASKLGAQRGTDTQYF
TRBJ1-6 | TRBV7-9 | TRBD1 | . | TGTGCCAGCAGCTTAGGACAGGGTAGCTCCTATAATTCACCCCTCCACTTT | CASSLGQGSSYNSPLHF
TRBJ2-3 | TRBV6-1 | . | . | TGTGCCAGCAGTGAAGCAGGGCGGTGGAGCACAGATACGCAGTATTTT | CASSEAGRWSTDTQYF
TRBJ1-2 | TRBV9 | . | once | TGTGCCAGCAGCCCGGCCCCACAGGGAAGGGACTACACCTTC | CASSPAPQGRDYTF
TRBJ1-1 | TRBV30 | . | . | TGTGCCTGGAGAGGGTCGATTTGGGGAGCTTTCTTT | CAWRGSIWGAFF
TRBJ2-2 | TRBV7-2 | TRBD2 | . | TGTGCCAGCAGCTTAGATAGCCTAGCGGGAGGAGTCGGGGAGCTGTTTTTT | CASSLDSLAGGVGELFF
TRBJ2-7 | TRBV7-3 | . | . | TGTGCCAGCAGCTTAACGTCGGGGGTTATATACTTC | CASSLTSGVIYF
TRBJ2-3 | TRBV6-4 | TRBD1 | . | TGTGCCACAGCCGGGACAGGGGACACAGATACGCAGTATTTT | CATAGTGDTDTQYF
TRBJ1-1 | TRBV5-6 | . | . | TGTGCCACCACAGCCCAGGGAGAAGCTTTCTTT | CATTAQGEAFF
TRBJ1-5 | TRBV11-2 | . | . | TGTGCCAGCAGCTTAGGAGGGGCAGTTACTGGTGGCAATCAGCCCCAGCATTTT | CASSLGGAVTGGNQPQHF
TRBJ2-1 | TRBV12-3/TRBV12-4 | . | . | TGTGCCAGCAGCGTTGTACTTGGGGATGAGCAGTTCTTC | CASSVVLGDEQFF
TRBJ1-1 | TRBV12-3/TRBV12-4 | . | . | TGTGCCAGCCGCCTCGGGAACACTGAAGCTTTCTTT | CASRLGNTEAFF
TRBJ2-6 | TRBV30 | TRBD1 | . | TGTGCCTCGTTAAGGGGGCGCGGATCTGGGGCCAACGTCCTGACTTTC | CASLRGRGSGANVLTF
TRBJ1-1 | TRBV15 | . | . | TGTGCCACCAGCAGAGATGGGGATTCGAACACTGAAGCTTTCTTT | CATSRDGDSNTEAFF
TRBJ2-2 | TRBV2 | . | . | TGTGCCAGCGGGCGTGGTCCCACCGGGGAGCTGTTTTTT | CASGRGPTGELFF
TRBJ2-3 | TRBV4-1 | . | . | TGCGCCAGCAGCCAAGATGGCGATACGCAGTATTTT | CASSQDGDTQYF
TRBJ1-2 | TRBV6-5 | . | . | TGTGCCAGCAGTTACGAGTCAGGAGAGGGCTACACCTTC | CASSYESGEGYTF
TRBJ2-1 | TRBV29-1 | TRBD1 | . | TGCAGCGTTGGAAGACCACCGGGACAGGGATACAATGAGCAGTTCTTC | CSVGRPPGQGYNEQFF
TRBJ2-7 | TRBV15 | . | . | TGTGCCACCAGCAGAGATCTTAACTACGAGCAGTACTTC | CATSRDLNYEQYF
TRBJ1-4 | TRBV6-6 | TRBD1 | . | TGTGCCAGCACCCTACAGGGGGGAAATGAAAAACTGTTTTTT | CASTLQGGNEKLFF
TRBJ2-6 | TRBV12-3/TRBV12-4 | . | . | TGTGCCAGCAGCCTGCTGGGGGCCAACGTCCTGACTTTC | CASSLLGANVLTF
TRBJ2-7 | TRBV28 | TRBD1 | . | TGTGCCAGCAGCCGCCCCTGGGACAGTACCTACGAGCAGTACTTC | CASSRPWDSTYEQYF
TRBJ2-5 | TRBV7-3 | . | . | TGTGCCAGCAGCCACACGGGCCTTCCAGGGGAGACCCAGTACTTC | CASSHTGLPGETQYF
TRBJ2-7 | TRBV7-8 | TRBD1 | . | TGTGCCAGCAGCCTACAGGGGACCTGGTACGAGCAGTACTTC | CASSLQGTWYEQYF
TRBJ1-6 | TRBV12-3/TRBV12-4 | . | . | TGTGCCAGCAGCCCCCCCAAGAATTCACCCCTCCACTTT | CASSPPKNSPLHF
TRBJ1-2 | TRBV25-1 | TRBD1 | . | TGTGCCAGCAGTGGAGGGACAGGAGGGAGCGACTATGGCTACACCTTC | CASSGGTGGSDYGYTF
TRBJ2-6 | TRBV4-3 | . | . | TGCGCCAGCAGCCAAGAATTGGCAGGGAGGTCTGGGGCCAACGTCCTGACTTTC | CASSQELAGRSGANVLTF
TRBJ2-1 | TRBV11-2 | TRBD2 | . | TGTGCCAGCAGCAGAGCCCCCACTAGCGGGAGAATCTACAATGAGCAGTTCTTC | CASSRAPTSGRIYNEQFF
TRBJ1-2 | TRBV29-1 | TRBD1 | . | TGCAGCGTGACAGGGGGTTCAGACTATGGCTACACCTTC | CSVTGGSDYGYTF
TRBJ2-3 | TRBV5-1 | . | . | TGCGCCAGCAGCGCCGACTCCGCGAATACGCAGTATTTT | CASSADSANTQYF
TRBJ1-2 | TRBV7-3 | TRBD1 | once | TGTGCCAGCAGCTTAGACCCAGGGGGCTATGGCTACACCTTC | CASSLDPGGYGYTF
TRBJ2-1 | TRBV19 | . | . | TGTGCCAGTAGTCTAGGGGGGGTCTACGAGCAGTTCTTC | CASSLGGVYEQFF
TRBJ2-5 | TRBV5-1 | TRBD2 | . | TGCGCCAGCAGCTCCCCGGGGGGGGAGACCCAGTACTTC | CASSSPGGETQYF
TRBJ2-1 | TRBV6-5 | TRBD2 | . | TGTGCCAGCGAGGCTAGCGGGGGACCAGAGCAGTTCTTC | CASEASGGPEQFF
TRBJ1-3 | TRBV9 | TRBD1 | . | TGTGCCAGCAGCGTTGGTACAGGGGGAGGAAACACCATATATTTT | CASSVGTGGGNTIYF
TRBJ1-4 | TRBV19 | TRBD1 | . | TGTGCCAGTAGCTCACAGGGGGCGGGGGAGGAAAAACTGTTTTTT | CASSSQGAGEEKLFF
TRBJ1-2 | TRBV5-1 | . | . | TGCGCCAGCAGCTTGGGAACAGCGGACTATGGCTACACCTTC | CASSLGTADYGYTF
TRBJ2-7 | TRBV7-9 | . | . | TGTGCCAGCACCACCAGACAGGTCCTGGCCTACGAGCAGTACTTC | CASTTRQVLAYEQYF
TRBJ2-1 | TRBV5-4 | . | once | TGTGCCAGCAGCTTGGAGGCAGTTCGCTCCTACAATGAGCAGTTCTTC | CASSLEAVRSYNEQFF
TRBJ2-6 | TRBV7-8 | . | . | TGTGCCAGCAGCTTCGGACGGACCTCTGGGGCCAACGTCCTGACTTTC | CASSFGRTSGANVLTF
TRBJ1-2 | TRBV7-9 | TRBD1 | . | TGTGCCAGCAGCCGACCGACAGGGGGGCGAGGGGGCTACACCTTC | CASSRPTGGRGGYTF
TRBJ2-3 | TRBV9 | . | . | TGTGCCAGCAGCGGAACGGGAGATACGCAGTATTTT | CASSGTGDTQYF
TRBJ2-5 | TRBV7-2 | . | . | TGTGCCAGCAGACCTAGCGCGCGAGAGACCCAGTACTTC | CASRPSARETQYF
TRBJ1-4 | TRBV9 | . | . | TGTGCCAGCAGCGTAGAGGCGGCGGGGCTCGGAGAAAAACTGTTTTTT | CASSVEAAGLGEKLFF
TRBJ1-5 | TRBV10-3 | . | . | TGTGCCATCAGTGACTATAGCAATCAGCCCCAGCATTTT | CAISDYSNQPQHF
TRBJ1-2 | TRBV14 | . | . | TGTGCCAGCAGCCAAGACAGGAGGCCTACCTATGGCTACACCTTC | CASSQDRRPTYGYTF
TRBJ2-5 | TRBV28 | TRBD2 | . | TGTGCCAGCCTAGTCCCGCGTGGGACTAGCGGAGAGGAGACCCAGTACTTC | CASLVPRGTSGEETQYF
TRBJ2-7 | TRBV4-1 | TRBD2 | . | TGCGCCAGCAGCCAAAGCGGGGGCCTCTCCTACGAGCAGTACTTC | CASSQSGGLSYEQYF
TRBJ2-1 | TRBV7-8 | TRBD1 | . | TGTGCCAGCAGCTCGCAGGGGGCGGGGTGGAATGAGCAGTTCTTC | CASSSQGAGWNEQFF
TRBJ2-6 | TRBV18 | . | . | TGTGCCAGCTCACCCGGGGGCTCTGGGGCCAACGTCCTGACTTTC | CASSPGGSGANVLTF
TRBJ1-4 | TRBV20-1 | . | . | TGCAGTGCTAGTTCGTACAGCCTAAATGAAAAACTGTTTTTT | CSASSYSLNEKLFF
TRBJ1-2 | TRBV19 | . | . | TGTGCCAGTAGTATCAGCACAGGGCTTACTAATGGCTACACCTTC | CASSISTGLTNGYTF
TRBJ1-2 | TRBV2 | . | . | TGTGCCAGCAGCGCCGGGGGATGGGACTATGGCTACACCTTC | CASSAGGWDYGYTF
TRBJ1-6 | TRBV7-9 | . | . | TGTGCCAGCAGCCTGGACACTTCACCCCTCCACTTT | CASSLDTSPLHF
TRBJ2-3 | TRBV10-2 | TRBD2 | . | TGCGCCAGCAGTGATCTTGGTGCTAGCGGGGGGGAGGGAGATACGCAGTATTTT | CASSDLGASGGEGDTQYF
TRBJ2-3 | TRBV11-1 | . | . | TGTGCCAGCAGCTCACGCAGTTTCTCAGATACGCAGTATTTT | CASSSRSFSDTQYF
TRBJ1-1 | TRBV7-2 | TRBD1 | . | TGTGCCAGCAGCCAAGACAGGGGAAGGGATTGGTACACTGAAGCTTTCTTT | CASSQDRGRDWYTEAFF